This TCR beta chain is drawn from a study of Graves' ophthalmopathy and Graves' hyperthyroidism. Study summary: Specimen type is peripheral blood, obtained at initial diagnosis before any treatment.

This clonotype was observed many times. The target antigen is unknown. CDR3 regions of TCR beta were amplified from RNA transcripts. The workflow started with a first-round RT-PCR run with HTBI primers and then moved on to a second-round multiplex PCR. TCRdb itself ran the multiplex PCR reads through MiXCR, one entry per CDR3 protein. In the table there are 40,000 to 50,000 distinct CDR3 sequences, more than 45% of which are singletons. Study-wide points: Blood also held most thyroid clonotypes expanded above 0.001 frequency. Ophthalmopathy was separated from stable hyperthyroidism by a 13-signature model with 85% to 90% sensitivity and over 70% specificity.

The CDR3 sequence is 14 residues long. V lost 4 bases, J lost 7 bases, and 8 bases stayed unmatched. Germline V gives CDR1 DFQATT, CDR2 SNEGSKA (reference sequence). The TCR was taken from an adult man with Graves' ophthalmopathy. Sample: peripheral blood. This chain links TRBV20-1 with TRBJ2-3; TRBD2 matches 10 bases. CDR3 nucleotides: TGCAGTGCTACCCTAGCGGGAGTTCTTTATACGCAGTATTTT. This gives the protein CSATLAGVLYTQYF.